This record covers a single TCR beta chain. In the study's own analysis: Amplification with reference gene primers provided the estimates of nucleated cell counts. The data were produced by immunoSEQ multiplex PCR, yet TCRdb's version contains in-frame clones alone and is incomplete. That table furnishes V, J and clone size, whereas the DNA furnished D and trimming. The sample consists of 130,000 or so clones, around 85% of them appearing once. This record comes from a study of blood T cell repertoires in COVID-19. Study-level background: Some COVID-19 samples were acute and others convalescent; all came from the United States, Italy and Spain. Sources were T cells, B-cell-depleted T cells, or PBMCs; the material itself was cDNA or gDNA.

Germline V gene sequence: CDR1 SNHLY, CDR2 FYNNEI. This CDR3 is built from 14 residues. The germline V and J ends were trimmed by 5 bases and 4 bases, with 14 bases remaining between them. This receptor was identified in a woman aged 45 to 65 who had recovered from COVID-19. The V call is TRBV2, the J call TRBJ1-1; D is possibly TRBD1 (6 bases). Sequencing was performed on peripheral blood. In DNA form, the CDR3 reads TGTGCCAGCAGTAAAGGGGGGACTCTCACTGAAGCTTTCTTT. Translation: CASSKGGTLTEAFF.